A single T cell receptor (beta chain) is shown here with its context. Trimming took 3 bases from V and 5 from J, leaving 13 bases between them. Germline V gene sequence: CDR1 LGHNA, CDR2 YSLEER. The CDR3 has 14 residues. The sample belongs to a study of blood T cell repertoires in COVID-19. Background on the study: There were acute and convalescent COVID-19 samples, and they came from the United States, Italy and Spain. Sample material is recorded as cDNA or gDNA derived from T cells, B-cell-depleted T cells, or PBMCs.

Profiling relied on immunoSEQ multiplex PCR, and the TCRdb table lists in-frame clones only, not all of them. Here the sample spans fewer than 50,000 clones, 83% being singletons. The rearrangement links TRBV4-3 to TRBJ1-1; D uncertain. The clonotype comes from a woman aged 80 or over with active or convalescent COVID-19. The sample comprised peripheral blood. The CDR3 DNA sequence: TGCGCCAGCAGCCACCAGACGGGTGGAACTGAAGCTTTCTTT. Amino acid sequence: CASSHQTGGTEAFF.